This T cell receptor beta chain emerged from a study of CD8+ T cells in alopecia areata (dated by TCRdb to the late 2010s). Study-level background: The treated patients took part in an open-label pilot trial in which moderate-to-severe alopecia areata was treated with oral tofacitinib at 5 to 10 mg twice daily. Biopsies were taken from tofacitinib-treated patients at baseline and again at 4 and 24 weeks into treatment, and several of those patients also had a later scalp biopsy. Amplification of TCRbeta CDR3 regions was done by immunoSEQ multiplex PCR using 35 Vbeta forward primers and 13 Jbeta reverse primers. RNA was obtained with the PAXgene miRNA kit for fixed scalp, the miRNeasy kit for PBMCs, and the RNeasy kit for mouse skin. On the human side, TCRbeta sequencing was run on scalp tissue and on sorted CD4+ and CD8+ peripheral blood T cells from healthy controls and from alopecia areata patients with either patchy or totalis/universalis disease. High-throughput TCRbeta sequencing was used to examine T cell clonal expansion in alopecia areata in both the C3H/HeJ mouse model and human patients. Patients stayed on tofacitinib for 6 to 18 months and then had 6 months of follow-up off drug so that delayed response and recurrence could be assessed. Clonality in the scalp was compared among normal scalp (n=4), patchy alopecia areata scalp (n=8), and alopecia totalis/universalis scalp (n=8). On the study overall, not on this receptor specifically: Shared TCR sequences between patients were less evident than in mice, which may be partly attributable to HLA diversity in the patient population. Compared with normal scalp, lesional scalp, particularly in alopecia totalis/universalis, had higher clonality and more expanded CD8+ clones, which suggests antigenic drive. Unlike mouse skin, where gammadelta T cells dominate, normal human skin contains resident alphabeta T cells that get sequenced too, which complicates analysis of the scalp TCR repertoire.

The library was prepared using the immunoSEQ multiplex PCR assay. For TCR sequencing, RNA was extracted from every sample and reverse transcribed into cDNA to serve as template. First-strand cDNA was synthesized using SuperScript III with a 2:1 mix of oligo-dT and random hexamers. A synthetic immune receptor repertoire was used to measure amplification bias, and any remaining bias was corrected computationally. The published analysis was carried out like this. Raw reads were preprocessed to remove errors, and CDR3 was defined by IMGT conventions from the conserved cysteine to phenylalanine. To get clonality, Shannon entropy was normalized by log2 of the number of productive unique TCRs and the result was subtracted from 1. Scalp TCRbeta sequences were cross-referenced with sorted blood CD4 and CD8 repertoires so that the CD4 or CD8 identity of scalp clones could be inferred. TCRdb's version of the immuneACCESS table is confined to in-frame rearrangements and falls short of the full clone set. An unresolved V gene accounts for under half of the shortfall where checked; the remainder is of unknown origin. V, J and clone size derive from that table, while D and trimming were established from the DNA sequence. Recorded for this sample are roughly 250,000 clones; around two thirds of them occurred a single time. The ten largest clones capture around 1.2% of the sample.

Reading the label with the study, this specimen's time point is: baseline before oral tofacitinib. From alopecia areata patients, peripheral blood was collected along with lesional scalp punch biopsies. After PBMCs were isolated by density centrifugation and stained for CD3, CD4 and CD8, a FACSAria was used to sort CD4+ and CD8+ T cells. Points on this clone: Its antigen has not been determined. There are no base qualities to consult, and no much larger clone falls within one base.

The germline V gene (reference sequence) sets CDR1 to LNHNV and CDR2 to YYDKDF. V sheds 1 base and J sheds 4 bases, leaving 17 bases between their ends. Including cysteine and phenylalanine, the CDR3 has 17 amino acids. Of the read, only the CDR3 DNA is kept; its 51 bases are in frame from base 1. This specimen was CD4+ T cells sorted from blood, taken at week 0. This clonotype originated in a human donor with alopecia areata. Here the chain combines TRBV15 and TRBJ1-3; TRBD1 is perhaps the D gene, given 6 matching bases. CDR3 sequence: CATSRVSPGADGNTIYF. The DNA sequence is TGTGCCACCAGCAGAGTAAGCCCGGGGGCGGACGGAAACACCATATATTTT.